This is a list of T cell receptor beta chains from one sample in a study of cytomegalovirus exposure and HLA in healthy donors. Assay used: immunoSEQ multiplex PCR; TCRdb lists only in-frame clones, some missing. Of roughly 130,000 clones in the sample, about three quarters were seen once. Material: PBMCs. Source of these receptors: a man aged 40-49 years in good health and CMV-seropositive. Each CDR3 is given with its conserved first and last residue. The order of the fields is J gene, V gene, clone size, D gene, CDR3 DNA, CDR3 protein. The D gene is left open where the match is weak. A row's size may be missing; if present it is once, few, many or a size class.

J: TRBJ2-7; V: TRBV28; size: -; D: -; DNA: TGTGCCAGCAGTTCACCGGGACAAAGGTACGAGCAGTACTTC; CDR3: CASSSPGQRYEQYF
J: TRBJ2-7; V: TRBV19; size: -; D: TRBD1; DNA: TGTGCCAGTAGTTTGGACAGGGCGTACGACGAGCAGTACTTC; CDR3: CASSLDRAYDEQYF
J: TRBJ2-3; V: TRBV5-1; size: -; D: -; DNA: TGCGCCAGCAGCCCCGCGGGGGCTAGCACAGATACGCAGTATTTT; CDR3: CASSPAGASTDTQYF
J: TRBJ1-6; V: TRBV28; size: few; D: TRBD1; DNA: TGTGCCAGCAGGGGGGACAGGGGAATTTCACCCCTCCACTTT; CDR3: CASRGDRGISPLHF
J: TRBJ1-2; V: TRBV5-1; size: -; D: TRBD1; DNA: TGCGCCAGCAGCTACAGGACAGGGGAGGATGGCTACACCTTC; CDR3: CASSYRTGEDGYTF
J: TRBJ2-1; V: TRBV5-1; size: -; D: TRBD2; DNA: TGCGCCAGCAGTCCCCGTTGGACTAGCGGGTACAATGAGCAGTTCTTC; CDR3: CASSPRWTSGYNEQFF
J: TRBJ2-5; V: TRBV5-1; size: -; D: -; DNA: TGCGCCAGCAGCCTAGACGGGACCCAGTACTTC; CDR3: CASSLDGTQYF
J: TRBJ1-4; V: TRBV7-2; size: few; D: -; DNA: TGTGCCAGCAGCTTAGATCGGCAGGCTAATGAAAAACTGTTTTTT; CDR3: CASSLDRQANEKLFF
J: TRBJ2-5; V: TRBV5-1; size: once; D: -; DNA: TGCGCCAGCAGCTTGGCAGGCGACCCCGAGACCCAGTACTTC; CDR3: CASSLAGDPETQYF
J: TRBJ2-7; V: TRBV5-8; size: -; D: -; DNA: TGTGCCAGCAGCTCCCTGAGAACAGGGACCTACGAGCAGTACTTC; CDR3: CASSSLRTGTYEQYF
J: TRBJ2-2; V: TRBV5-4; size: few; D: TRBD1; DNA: TGTGCCAGCAGCCCGTGGGACAGGGGAAGCACCGGGGAGCTGTTTTTT; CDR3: CASSPWDRGSTGELFF
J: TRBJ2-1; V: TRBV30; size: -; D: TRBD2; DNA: TGTGCCTGGAGTCCAGGGGCTAGCGGGACTAATGAGCAGTTCTTC; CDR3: CAWSPGASGTNEQFF
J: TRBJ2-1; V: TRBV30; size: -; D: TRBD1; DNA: TGTGCCTTAGCGACAGGGGGTATTGGGCAGTTCTTC; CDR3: CALATGGIGQFF
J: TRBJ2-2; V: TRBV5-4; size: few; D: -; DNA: TGTGCCAGCAGCTGGCTAGTGACCGGGGAGCTGTTTTTT; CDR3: CASSWLVTGELFF
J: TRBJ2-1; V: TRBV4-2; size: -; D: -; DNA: TGTGCCAGCAGCCCAGAAATGGTCATCCAGCGGACCTACAATGAGCAGTTCTTC; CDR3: CASSPEMVIQRTYNEQFF
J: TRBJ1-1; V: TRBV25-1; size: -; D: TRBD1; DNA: TGTGCCAGCAGCGTTAAAGGGGGCTCTGAAGCTTTCTTT; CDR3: CASSVKGGSEAFF
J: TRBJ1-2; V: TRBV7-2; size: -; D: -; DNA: TGTGCCAGCAGCTTAGGGACAACCTATGGCTACACCTTC; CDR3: CASSLGTTYGYTF
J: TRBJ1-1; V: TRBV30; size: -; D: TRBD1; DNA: TGTGCCTGGAGCCGACAGGGTGAAGCTTTCTTT; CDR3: CAWSRQGEAFF
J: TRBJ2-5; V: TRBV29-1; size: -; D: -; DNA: TGCAGCATTGGATCGGGGGTTGGGACCCAGTACTTC; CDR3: CSIGSGVGTQYF
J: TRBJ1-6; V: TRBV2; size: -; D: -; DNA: TGTGCCAGCATCCCGACAGTAAATAATTCACCCCTCCACTTT; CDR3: CASIPTVNNSPLHF
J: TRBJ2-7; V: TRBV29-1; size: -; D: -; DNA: TGCAGCGTTGAGCGGGGTGACGGACAAGGGACCCGTAGCTCCTACGAGCAGTACTTC; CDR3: CSVERGDGQGTRSSYEQYF
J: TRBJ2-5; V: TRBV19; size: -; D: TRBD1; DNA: TGTGCCAGTAGTATAGCTGAGACAGGGCTCGAGACCCAGTACTTC; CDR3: CASSIAETGLETQYF
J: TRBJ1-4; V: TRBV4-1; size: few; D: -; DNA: TGCGCCAGCGCAAGGGAAATCGGGGATGAAAAACTGTTTTTT; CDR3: CASAREIGDEKLFF
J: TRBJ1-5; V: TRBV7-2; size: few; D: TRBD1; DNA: TGTGCCAGCAGCTCAGACAGGGGAGGCCAGCCCCAGCATTTT; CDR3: CASSSDRGGQPQHF
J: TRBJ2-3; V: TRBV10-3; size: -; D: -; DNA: TGTGCCATCAGGGCAACTAGCAGCACAGATACGCAGTATTTT; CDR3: CAIRATSSTDTQYF
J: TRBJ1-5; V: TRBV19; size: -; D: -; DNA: TGTGCCAGTAGTGTCGGGAGATATCAGCCCCAGCATTTT; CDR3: CASSVGRYQPQHF
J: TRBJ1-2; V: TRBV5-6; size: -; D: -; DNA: TGTGCCAGCAGCGCAAGATTGGAGGACAGCCCCGGGGAGGGCTACACCTTC; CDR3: CASSARLEDSPGEGYTF
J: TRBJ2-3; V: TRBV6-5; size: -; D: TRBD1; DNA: TGTGCCAGCACCCTCGGACAGGGTGCAGATACGCAGTATTTT; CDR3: CASTLGQGADTQYF
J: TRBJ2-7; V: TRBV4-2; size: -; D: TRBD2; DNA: TGTGCCAGCAGCCAAGGACTAGCGGGACCCTACGAGCAGTACTTC; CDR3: CASSQGLAGPYEQYF
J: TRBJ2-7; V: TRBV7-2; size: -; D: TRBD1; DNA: TGTGCCAGCAGCTTAGTATGGCCTACGGGACAGTTGTACGAGCAGTACTTC; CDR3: CASSLVWPTGQLYEQYF